This TCR beta chain originates from a study of control samples from healthy donors and cancer patients. TCRdb's table, derived via immunoSEQ multiplex PCR, lists solely in-frame clones and lacks some. This table holds 100,000 to 150,000 clones, just under 90% found once. Sequenced input: PBMCs. The sequence derives from a man aged 50-59 years with head and neck cancer.

This chain's CDR3 is CAIKTGGNSPLHF. CDR3 nucleotide sequence: TGTGCCATCAAAACAGGGGGCAATTCACCCCTCCACTTT. J is TRBJ1-6 and V is TRBV10-3; 9 nucleotides align to TRBD1. The trim removed 7 bases at V and 7 bases at J, leaving 2 bases unmatched. The CDR3 is made up of 13 amino acids. Germline V gives CDR1 ENHRY, CDR2 SYGVKD.